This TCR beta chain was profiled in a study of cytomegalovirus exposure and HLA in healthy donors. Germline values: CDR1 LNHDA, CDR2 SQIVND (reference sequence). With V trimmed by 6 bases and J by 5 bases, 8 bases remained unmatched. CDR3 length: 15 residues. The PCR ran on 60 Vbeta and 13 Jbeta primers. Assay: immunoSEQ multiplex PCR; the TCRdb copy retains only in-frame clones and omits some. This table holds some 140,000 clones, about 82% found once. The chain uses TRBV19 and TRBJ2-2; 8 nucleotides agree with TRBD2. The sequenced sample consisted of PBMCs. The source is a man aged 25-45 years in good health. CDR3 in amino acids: CASRGAGGNTGELFF. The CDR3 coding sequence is TGTGCCAGTAGGGGGGCGGGAGGAAATACCGGGGAGCTGTTTTTT.